This TCR beta chain was profiled in a study of blood T cells in healthy people across ages. Healthy individuals of Caucasian origin from Russia, aged about 6 to 95, served as donors. Germline assignment: CDR1 ENHRY and CDR2 SYGVKD. V lost 2 bases, J lost 8 bases, and 15 bases lay in between. CDR3 length: 14 amino acids. Together with a sample-barcoded 5' primer, a J-beta primer mix was included in a second PCR lasting roughly 6 to 12 cycles. Using its own MiXCR run on the 5' RACE reads, TCRdb lists one record per CDR3 protein. This table has about 1.1 million distinct CDR3 sequences, 30% to 40% appearing once.

The rearrangement joins TRBV10-3 to TRBJ1-1; D is perhaps TRBD1 (5 bases). The source of this sequence is a man aged 18 to 29 in good health. Sequencing was carried out using blood. The CDR3 DNA follows: TGTGCCATCAGTGAGGCAGGGCAGTTCCAGGAAGCTTTCTTT. Encoded protein: CAISEAGQFQEAFF.